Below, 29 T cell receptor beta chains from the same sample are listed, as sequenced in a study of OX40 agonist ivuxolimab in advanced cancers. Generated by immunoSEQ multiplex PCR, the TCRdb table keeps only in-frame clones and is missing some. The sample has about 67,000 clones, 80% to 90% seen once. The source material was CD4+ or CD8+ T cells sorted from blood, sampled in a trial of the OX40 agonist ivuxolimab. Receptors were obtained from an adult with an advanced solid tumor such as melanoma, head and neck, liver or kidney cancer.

The CDR3 DNA reads TGTGCCAGCAGCCCGGCCGGGGGGCGGCCCTATGGCTACACCTTC. Its translation: CASSPAGGRPYGYTF. V gene TRBV7-9 combines with J gene TRBJ1-2; tentatively, D is TRBD1 (6 bases). Trimming removed 5 bases from V and 4 bases from J, with 17 bases in between. The CDR3 is 15 residues long. CDR1 SEHNR and CDR2 FQNEAQ come from the germline V gene (reference sequence).

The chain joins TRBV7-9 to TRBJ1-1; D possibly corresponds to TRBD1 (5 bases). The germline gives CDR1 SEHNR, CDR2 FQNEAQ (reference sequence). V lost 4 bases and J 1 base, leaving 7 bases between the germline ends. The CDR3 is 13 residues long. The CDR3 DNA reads TGTGCCAGCAGCTGGGGGGGGAACACTGAAGCTTTCTTT. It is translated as CASSWGGNTEAFF.

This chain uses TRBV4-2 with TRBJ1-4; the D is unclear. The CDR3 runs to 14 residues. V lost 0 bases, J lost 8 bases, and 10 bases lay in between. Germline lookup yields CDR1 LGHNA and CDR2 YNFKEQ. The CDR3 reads CASSQDLQGEKLFF. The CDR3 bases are TGTGCCAGCAGCCAAGATTTGCAAGGGGAAAAACTGTTTTTT.

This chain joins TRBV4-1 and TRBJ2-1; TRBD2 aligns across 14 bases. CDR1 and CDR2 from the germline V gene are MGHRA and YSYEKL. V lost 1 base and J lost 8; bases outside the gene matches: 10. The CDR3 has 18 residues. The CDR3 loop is CASSQGKGLAGAGDEQFF. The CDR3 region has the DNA TGCGCCAGCAGCCAAGGGAAGGGACTAGCGGGAGCGGGAGATGAGCAGTTCTTC.

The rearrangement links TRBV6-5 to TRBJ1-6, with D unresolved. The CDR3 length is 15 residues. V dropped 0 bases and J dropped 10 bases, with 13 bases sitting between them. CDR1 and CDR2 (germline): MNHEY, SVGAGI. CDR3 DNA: TGTGCCAGCAGTTACTCGAGAGGCATCGGGTCACCCCTCCACTTT. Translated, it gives CASSYSRGIGSPLHF.

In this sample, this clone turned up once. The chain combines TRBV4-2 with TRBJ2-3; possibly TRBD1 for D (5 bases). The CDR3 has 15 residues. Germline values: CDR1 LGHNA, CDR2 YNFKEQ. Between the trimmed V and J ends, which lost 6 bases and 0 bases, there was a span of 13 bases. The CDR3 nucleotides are TGTGCCAGCAGGCTTGACCCAGGGAGCACAGATACGCAGTATTTT. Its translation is CASRLDPGSTDTQYF.

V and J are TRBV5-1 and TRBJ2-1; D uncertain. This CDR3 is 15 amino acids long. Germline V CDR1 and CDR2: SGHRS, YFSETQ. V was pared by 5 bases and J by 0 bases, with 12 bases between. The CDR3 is CASSFDVSSYNEQFF. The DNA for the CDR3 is TGCGCCAGCAGTTTCGACGTGAGCTCCTACAATGAGCAGTTCTTC.

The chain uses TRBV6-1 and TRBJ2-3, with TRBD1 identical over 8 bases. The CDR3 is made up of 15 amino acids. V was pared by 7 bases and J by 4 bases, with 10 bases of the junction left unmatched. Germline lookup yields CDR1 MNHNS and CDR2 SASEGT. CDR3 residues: CASTKGQGLADTQYF. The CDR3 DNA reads TGTGCCAGCACCAAAGGACAGGGTTTGGCAGATACGCAGTATTTT.

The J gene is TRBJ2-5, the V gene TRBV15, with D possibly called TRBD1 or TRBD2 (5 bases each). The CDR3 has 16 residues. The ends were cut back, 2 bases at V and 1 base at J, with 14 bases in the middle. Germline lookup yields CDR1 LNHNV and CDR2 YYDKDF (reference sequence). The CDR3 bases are TGTGCCACCAGCAGATCCCCGCTGAGGGGCCAAGAGACCCAGTACTTC. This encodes CATSRSPLRGQETQYF.

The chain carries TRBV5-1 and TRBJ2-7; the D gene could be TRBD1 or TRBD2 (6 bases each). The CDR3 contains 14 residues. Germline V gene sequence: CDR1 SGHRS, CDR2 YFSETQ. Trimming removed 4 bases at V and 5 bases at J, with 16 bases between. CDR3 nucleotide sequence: TGCGCCAGCAGCCCGGGGGACATTGAGGACGAGCAGTACTTC. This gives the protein CASSPGDIEDEQYF.

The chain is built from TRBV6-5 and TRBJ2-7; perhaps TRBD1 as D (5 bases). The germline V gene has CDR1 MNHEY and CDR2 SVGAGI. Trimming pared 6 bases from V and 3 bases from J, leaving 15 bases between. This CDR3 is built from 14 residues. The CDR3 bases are TGTGCCAGCAGCTACAGCCAGGGCCTCTACGAGCAGTACTTC. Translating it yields CASSYSQGLYEQYF.

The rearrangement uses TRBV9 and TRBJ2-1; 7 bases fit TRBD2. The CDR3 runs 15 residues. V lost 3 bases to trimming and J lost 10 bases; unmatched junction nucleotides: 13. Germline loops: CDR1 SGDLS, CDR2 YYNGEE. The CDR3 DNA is TGTGCCAGCAGCGGAAGGGCCCAGAGCGGGAACGAGCAGTTCTTC. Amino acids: CASSGRAQSGNEQFF. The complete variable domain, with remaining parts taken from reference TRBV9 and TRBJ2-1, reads DSGVTQTPKHLITATGQRVTLRCSPRSGDLSVYWYQQSLDQGLQFLIQYYNGEERAKGNILERFSAQQFPDLHSELNLSSLELGDSALYFCASSGRAQSGNEQFFGPGTRLTVL.

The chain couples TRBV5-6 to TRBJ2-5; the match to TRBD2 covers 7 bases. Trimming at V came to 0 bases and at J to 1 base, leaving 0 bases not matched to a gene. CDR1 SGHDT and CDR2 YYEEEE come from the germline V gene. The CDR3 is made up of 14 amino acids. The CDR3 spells CASSLGLAQETQYF. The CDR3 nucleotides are TGTGCCAGCAGCTTGGGACTAGCCCAAGAGACCCAGTACTTC.

CDR3 nucleotides: TGTGCCAGTAGAGGGACTAGCGGCTATATGGGGGAGCTGTTTTTT. Its translation is CASRGTSGYMGELFF. The V call is TRBV19, the J call TRBJ2-2, with TRBD2 matching 11 bases. V gave up 6 bases and J gave up 8 bases; unmatched junction bases: 8. This CDR3 has 15 residues. Looked up from germline, CDR1 is LNHDA and CDR2 is SQIVND (reference sequence).

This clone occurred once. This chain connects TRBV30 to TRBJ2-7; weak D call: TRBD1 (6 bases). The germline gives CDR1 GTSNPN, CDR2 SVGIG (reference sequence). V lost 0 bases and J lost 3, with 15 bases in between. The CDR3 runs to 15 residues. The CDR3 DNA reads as TGTGCCTGGAGTGTGCCAGGGGCCTCTCTCTACGAGCAGTACTTC. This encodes CAWSVPGASLYEQYF. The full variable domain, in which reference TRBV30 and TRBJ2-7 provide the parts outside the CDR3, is SQTIHQWPATLVQPVGSPLSLECTVEGTSNPNLYWYRQAAGRGLQLLFYSVGIGQISSEVPQNLSASRPQDRQFILSSKKLLLSDSGFYLCAWSVPGASLYEQYFGPGTRLTVT.

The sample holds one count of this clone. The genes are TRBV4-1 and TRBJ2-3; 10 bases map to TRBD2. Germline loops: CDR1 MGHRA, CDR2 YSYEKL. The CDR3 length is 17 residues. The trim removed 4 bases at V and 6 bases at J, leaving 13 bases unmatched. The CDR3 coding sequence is TGCGCCAGCAGCCTTTCCCCTATCGGGACTAGCGAGGATACGCAGTATTTT. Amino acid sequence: CASSLSPIGTSEDTQYF.

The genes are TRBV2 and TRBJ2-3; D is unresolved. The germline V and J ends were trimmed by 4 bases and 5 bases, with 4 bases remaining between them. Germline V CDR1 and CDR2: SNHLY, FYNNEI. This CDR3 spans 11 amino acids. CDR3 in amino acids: CASSGQDTQYF. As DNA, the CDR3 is TGTGCCAGCAGTGGACAAGATACGCAGTATTTT. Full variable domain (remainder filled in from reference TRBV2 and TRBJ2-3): EPEVTQTPSHQVTQMGQEVILRCVPISNHLYFYWYRQILGQKVEFLVSFYNNEISEKSEIFDDQFSVERPDGSNFTLKIRSTKLEDSAMYFCASSGQDTQYFGPGTRLTVL.

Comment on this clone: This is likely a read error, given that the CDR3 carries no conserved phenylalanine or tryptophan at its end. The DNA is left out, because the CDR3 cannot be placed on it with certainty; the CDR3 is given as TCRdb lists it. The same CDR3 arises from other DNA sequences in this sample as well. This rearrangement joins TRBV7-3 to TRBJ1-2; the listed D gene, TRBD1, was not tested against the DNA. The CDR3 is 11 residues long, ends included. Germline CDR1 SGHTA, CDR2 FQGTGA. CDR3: CASSLSGTDLN.

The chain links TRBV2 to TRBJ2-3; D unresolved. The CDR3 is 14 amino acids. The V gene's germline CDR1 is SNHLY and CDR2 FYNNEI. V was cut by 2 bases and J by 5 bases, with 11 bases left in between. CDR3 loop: CASSEHANRDTQYF. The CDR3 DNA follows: TGTGCCAGCAGTGAACATGCAAATAGAGATACGCAGTATTTT.

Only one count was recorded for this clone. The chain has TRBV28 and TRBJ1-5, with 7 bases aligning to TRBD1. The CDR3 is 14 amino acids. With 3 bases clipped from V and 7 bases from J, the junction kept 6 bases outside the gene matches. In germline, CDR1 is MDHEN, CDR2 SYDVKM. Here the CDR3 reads CASSLSDRLQPQHF. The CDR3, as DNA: TGTGCCAGCAGTTTGTCGGACAGGCTCCAGCCCCAGCATTTT.

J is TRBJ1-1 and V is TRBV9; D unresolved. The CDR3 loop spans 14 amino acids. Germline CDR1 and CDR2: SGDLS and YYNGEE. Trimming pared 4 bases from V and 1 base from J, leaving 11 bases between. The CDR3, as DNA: TGTGCCAGCAGCTCAGTCGGAGGGAACACTGAAGCTTTCTTT. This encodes CASSSVGGNTEAFF.

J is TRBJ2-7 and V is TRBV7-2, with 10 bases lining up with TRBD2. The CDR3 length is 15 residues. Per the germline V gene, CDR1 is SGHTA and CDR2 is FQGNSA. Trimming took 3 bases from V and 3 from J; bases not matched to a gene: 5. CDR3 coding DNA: TGTGCCAGCAGCTTTCAGCGGGGGGGCGGCTACGAGCAGTACTTC. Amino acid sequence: CASSFQRGGGYEQYF. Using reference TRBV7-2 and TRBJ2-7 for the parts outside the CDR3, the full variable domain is GAGVSQSPSNKVTEKGKDVELRCDPISGHTALYWYRQSLGQGLEFLIYFQGNSAPDKSGLPSDRFSAERTGGSVSTLTIQRTQQEDSAVYLCASSFQRGGGYEQYFGPGTRLTVT.

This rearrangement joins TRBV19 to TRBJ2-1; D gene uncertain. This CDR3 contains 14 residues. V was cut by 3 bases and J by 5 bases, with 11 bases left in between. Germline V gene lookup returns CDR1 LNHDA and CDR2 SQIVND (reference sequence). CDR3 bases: TGTGCCAGTAGTATCGTCTCCGCGGACAATGAGCAGTTCTTC. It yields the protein CASSIVSADNEQFF.

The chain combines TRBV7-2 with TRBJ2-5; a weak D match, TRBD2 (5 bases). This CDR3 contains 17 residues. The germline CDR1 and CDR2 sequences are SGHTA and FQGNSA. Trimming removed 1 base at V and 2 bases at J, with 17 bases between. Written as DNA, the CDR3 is TGTGCCAGCAGCTTAGTATCGCTCGGGGAGACGCAAGAGACCCAGTACTTC. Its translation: CASSLVSLGETQETQYF.

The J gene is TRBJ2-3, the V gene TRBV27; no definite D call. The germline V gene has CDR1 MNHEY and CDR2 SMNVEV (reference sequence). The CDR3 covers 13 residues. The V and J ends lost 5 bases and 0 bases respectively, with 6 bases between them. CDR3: CASSPSSTDTQYF. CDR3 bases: TGTGCCAGCAGTCCGTCTAGCACAGATACGCAGTATTTT.

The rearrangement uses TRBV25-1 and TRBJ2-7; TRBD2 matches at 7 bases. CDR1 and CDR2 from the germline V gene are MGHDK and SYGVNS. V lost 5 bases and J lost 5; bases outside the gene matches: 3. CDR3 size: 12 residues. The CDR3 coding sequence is TGTGCCAGCAGTCCAGGGAGGGACGAGCAGTACTTC. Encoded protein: CASSPGRDEQYF.

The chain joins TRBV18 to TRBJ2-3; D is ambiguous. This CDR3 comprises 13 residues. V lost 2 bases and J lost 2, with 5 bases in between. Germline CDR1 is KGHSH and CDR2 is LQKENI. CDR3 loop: CASSPGDTDTQYF. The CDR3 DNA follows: TGTGCCAGCTCACCAGGGGACACAGATACGCAGTATTTT.

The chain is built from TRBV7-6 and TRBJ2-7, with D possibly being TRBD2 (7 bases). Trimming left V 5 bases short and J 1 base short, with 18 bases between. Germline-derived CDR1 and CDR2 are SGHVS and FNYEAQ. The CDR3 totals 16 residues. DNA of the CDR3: TGTGCCAGCAGCCTAGGGGGGGGGACTGGTTCCTACGAGCAGTACTTC. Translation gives CASSLGGGTGSYEQYF.

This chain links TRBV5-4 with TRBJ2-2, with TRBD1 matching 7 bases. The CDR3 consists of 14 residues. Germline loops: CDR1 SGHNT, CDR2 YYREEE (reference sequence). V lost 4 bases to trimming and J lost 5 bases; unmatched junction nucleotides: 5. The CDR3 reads CASSVTQGTGELFF. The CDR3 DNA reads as TGTGCCAGCAGCGTAACACAGGGGACCGGGGAGCTGTTTTTT.